Described below is a single T cell receptor beta chain sequence and its context. Its target is unknown. These data belong to a study of shared clonotypes between healthy human individuals. Study at large: Three plates each covered CD4 naive and memory; CD8 naive two, CD8 memory one. Study-wide results and limits: The authors expected sequencing depth to affect clonotype sharing among donors. For naive CD4 cells, around 5.1% of clonotypes were shared across a few donors. Non-shared clonotypes had lower generation probabilities than clonotypes shared by all four sorted-subset donors.

CDR1 MNHEY and CDR2 SVGAGI come from the germline V gene. This CDR3 is 14 amino acids long. J lost 6 bases, V lost 7 bases, and 8 bases had no gene match. Sequencing used immunoSEQ multiplex PCR; TCRdb keeps in-frame clones, though not all of them. This table holds millions of clones, 85% to 95% found once. The chain combines TRBV6-5 with TRBJ2-2; 7 bases line up with TRBD2. The clonotype comes from a man aged 18 to 29 in good health. Specimen: naive CD4+ T cells sorted from blood. Subset noted: CD45RA+ positively selected. Here the CDR3 reads CASTRTRDSGELFF. The CDR3 bases are TGTGCCAGCACCCGGACTAGGGATTCCGGGGAGCTGTTTTTT.